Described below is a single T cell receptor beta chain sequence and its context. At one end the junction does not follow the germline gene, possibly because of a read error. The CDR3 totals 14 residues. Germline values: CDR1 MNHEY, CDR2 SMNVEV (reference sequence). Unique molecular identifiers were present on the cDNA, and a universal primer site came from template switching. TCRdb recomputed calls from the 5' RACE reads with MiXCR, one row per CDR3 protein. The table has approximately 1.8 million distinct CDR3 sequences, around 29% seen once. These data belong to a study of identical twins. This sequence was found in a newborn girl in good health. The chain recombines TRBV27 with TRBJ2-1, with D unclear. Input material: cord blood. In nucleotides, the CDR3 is TGTGCCAGCAGTCCGGGCTATTCCCACAAGGAGCAGTTCTTC. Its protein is CASSPGYSHKEQFF.